This is a list of T cell receptor beta chains from one sample in a study of OX40 agonist ivuxolimab in advanced cancers. Data came from immunoSEQ multiplex PCR; TCRdb stores just in-frame clones and leaves some out. The sample has more than 80,000 clones; approximately 90% are singletons. The specimen comprised CD4+ or CD8+ T cells sorted from blood, sampled in a trial of the OX40 agonist ivuxolimab. These receptors were obtained from an adult with an advanced solid tumor such as melanoma, head and neck, liver or kidney cancer. CDR3s include the opening cysteine and the closing phenylalanine or tryptophan. Fields, in order: V gene, CDR3 length, D gene, J gene, clone size, CDR3 protein, CDR3 DNA. D genes are given only for firm matches. A clone size is listed for some rows: how often the clone was seen (once, few, many), or a class if it is expanded.

V: TRBV5-5
length: 15
D: NA
J: TRBJ1-5
size: NA
CDR3: CASSPYGTPDEPQHF
DNA: TGTGCCAGCAGCCCCTACGGAACCCCGGATGAGCCCCAGCATTTT

V: TRBV28
length: 14
D: NA
J: TRBJ2-2
size: NA
CDR3: CASSLIISAGELFF
DNA: TGTGCCAGCAGTTTAATTATCAGTGCCGGGGAGCTGTTTTTT

V: TRBV7-3
length: 15
D: NA
J: TRBJ2-2
size: NA
CDR3: CASSLNPGATGELFF
DNA: TGTGCCAGCAGCTTAAACCCAGGAGCCACCGGGGAGCTGTTTTTT

V: TRBV4-1
length: 16
D: NA
J: TRBJ1-1
size: NA
CDR3: CASSQYSTGTHTEAFF
DNA: TGCGCCAGCAGCCAATACAGTACCGGGACGCACACTGAAGCTTTCTTT

V: TRBV5-1
length: 15
D: TRBD2
J: TRBJ2-2
size: NA
CDR3: CASSLGGGNTGELFF
DNA: TGCGCCAGCAGCTTAGGCGGGGGGAACACCGGGGAGCTGTTTTTT

V: TRBV9
length: 14
D: NA
J: TRBJ1-3
size: once
CDR3: CASSVGGQSNTIYF
DNA: TGTGCCAGCAGCGTAGGAGGGCAGTCAAACACCATATATTTT

V: TRBV18
length: 15
D: TRBD1
J: TRBJ1-4
size: NA
CDR3: CASSRTGGPNEKLFF
DNA: TGTGCCAGCTCACGAACAGGGGGTCCTAATGAAAAACTGTTTTTT

V: TRBV30
length: 13
D: TRBD1
J: TRBJ1-2
size: NA
CDR3: CAWKRQGPYGYTF
DNA: TGTGCCTGGAAACGACAGGGGCCCTATGGCTACACCTTC

V: TRBV9
length: 16
D: NA
J: TRBJ1-2
size: NA
CDR3: CASSPYRPRVGYGYTF
DNA: TGTGCCAGCAGCCCTTATAGACCTAGGGTGGGGTATGGCTACACCTTC

V: TRBV30
length: 14
D: NA
J: TRBJ2-5
size: NA
CDR3: CAWSVGQGWKTQYF
DNA: TGTGCCTGGAGTGTCGGGCAGGGGTGGAAGACCCAGTACTTC

V: TRBV5-1
length: 16
D: NA
J: TRBJ1-4
size: NA
CDR3: CASSSEGGRPNEKLFF
DNA: TGCGCCAGCAGCTCCGAGGGTGGCAGGCCTAATGAAAAACTGTTTTTT

V: TRBV4-1
length: 19
D: TRBD2
J: TRBJ2-2
size: NA
CDR3: CASSQDRILAGENTGELFF
DNA: TGCGCCAGCAGCCAAGACCGGATTTTAGCGGGAGAGAACACCGGGGAGCTGTTTTTT

V: TRBV2
length: 12
D: TRBD2
J: TRBJ2-7
size: NA
CDR3: CASSGEGGEQYF
DNA: TGTGCCAGCAGTGGGGAGGGAGGCGAGCAGTACTTC

V: TRBV30
length: 13
D: TRBD1
J: TRBJ2-1
size: NA
CDR3: CAWSWDRLNEQFF
DNA: TGTGCCTGGAGCTGGGACAGGCTCAATGAGCAGTTCTTC

V: TRBV9
length: 15
D: TRBD2
J: TRBJ2-7
size: few
CDR3: CASAKGGKRGSEQYF
DNA: TGTGCCAGCGCCAAAGGTGGGAAGCGGGGGAGCGAGCAGTACTTC

V: TRBV6-6
length: 16
D: NA
J: TRBJ1-5
size: once
CDR3: CASSYSSGTTNQPQHF
DNA: TGTGCCAGCAGTTACTCCTCCGGGACAACCAATCAGCCCCAGCATTTT

V: TRBV19
length: 15
D: NA
J: TRBJ1-5
size: NA
CDR3: CASSIGGQLNQPQHF
DNA: TGTGCCAGTAGTATAGGAGGACAGCTTAATCAGCCCCAGCATTTT

V: TRBV28
length: 13
D: NA
J: TRBJ1-2
size: NA
CDR3: CATPGLSGYGYTF
DNA: TGTGCCACTCCCGGACTCTCGGGCTATGGCTACACCTTC

V: TRBV19
length: 12
D: NA
J: TRBJ1-1
size: NA
CDR3: CASPVPGTEAFF
DNA: TGTGCCAGTCCGGTACCCGGCACTGAAGCTTTCTTT

V: TRBV28
length: 14
D: TRBD2
J: TRBJ2-1
size: NA
CDR3: CATGTSGTYNEQFF
DNA: TGTGCCACCGGGACTAGCGGGACATACAATGAGCAGTTCTTC

V: TRBV25-1
length: 16
D: NA
J: TRBJ1-4
size: NA
CDR3: CASSGAIGTTNEKLFF
DNA: TGTGCCAGCAGTGGAGCAATCGGGACAACTAATGAAAAACTGTTTTTT

V: TRBV10-3
length: 15
D: TRBD2
J: TRBJ2-5
size: NA
CDR3: CAISESAGVFETQYF
DNA: TGTGCCATCAGTGAGTCTGCGGGGGTCTTCGAGACCCAGTACTTC

V: TRBV4-1
length: 14
D: NA
J: TRBJ2-5
size: NA
CDR3: CASSQEKGPATQYF
DNA: TGCGCCAGCAGCCAAGAAAAGGGGCCGGCGACCCAGTACTTC

V: TRBV21-1
length: 14
D: NA
J: TRBJ2-7
size: NA
CDR3: CASTIARRSYEQYF
DNA: TGTGCCAGTACCATAGCGAGGCGCTCCTACGAGCAGTACTTC

V: TRBV7-2
length: 19
D: NA
J: TRBJ1-1
size: NA
CDR3: CASSLAGPTGVPMNTEAFF
DNA: TGTGCCAGCAGCTTAGCGGGTCCCACCGGGGTCCCAATGAACACTGAAGCTTTCTTT

V: TRBV5-1
length: 13
D: NA
J: TRBJ2-1
size: NA
CDR3: CASSFGGRIEQFF
DNA: TGCGCCAGCAGCTTCGGGGGGCGGATCGAGCAGTTCTTC

V: TRBV28
length: 12
D: NA
J: TRBJ2-7
size: NA
CDR3: CASWATTYEQYF
DNA: TGTGCCAGCTGGGCGACAACCTACGAGCAGTACTTC

V: TRBV7-6
length: 15
D: NA
J: TRBJ2-5
size: NA
CDR3: CASSIQHREGETQYF
DNA: TGTGCCAGCAGCATCCAACACCGGGAAGGGGAGACCCAGTACTTC

V: TRBV27
length: 15
D: TRBD2
J: TRBJ2-2
size: once
CDR3: CASRRLAGVDGELFF
DNA: TGTGCCAGCAGACGGCTAGCGGGAGTGGACGGGGAGCTGTTTTTT

V: TRBV7-2
length: 16
D: NA
J: TRBJ2-3
size: NA
CDR3: CASRVGAYLNTDTQYF
DNA: TGTGCCAGCAGGGTCGGGGCCTATCTGAACACAGATACGCAGTATTTT

V: TRBV10-3
length: 14
D: NA
J: TRBJ1-6
size: NA
CDR3: CAITAGTVNSPLHF
DNA: TGTGCCATCACCGCCGGCACGGTTAATTCACCCCTCCACTTT

V: TRBV19
length: 15
D: NA
J: TRBJ1-1
size: NA
CDR3: CASTAFLSLNTEAFF
DNA: TGTGCCAGTACGGCATTCCTCTCTTTGAACACTGAAGCTTTCTTT

V: TRBV7-8
length: 13
D: NA
J: TRBJ1-1
size: few
CDR3: CASRRQVGAEAFF
DNA: TGTGCCAGCAGAAGACAGGTTGGCGCTGAAGCTTTCTTT

V: TRBV9
length: 13
D: NA
J: TRBJ2-7
size: NA
CDR3: CASSVGLSREQYF
DNA: TGTGCCAGCAGCGTAGGACTCTCCCGCGAGCAGTACTTC

V: TRBV7-2
length: 15
D: TRBD1
J: TRBJ1-4
size: NA
CDR3: CASSLVRGHNEKLFF
DNA: TGTGCCAGCAGCTTAGTTAGGGGGCATAATGAAAAACTGTTTTTT

V: TRBV9
length: 15
D: TRBD2
J: TRBJ2-1
size: NA
CDR3: CASSFGTSGYNEQFF
DNA: TGTGCCAGCAGCTTCGGGACTAGCGGCTACAATGAGCAGTTCTTC

V: TRBV7-2
length: 14
D: NA
J: TRBJ2-7
size: few
CDR3: CASSLGQLSYEQYF
DNA: TGTGCCAGCAGCTTAGGACAGCTATCCTACGAGCAGTACTTC

V: TRBV10-1
length: 14
D: NA
J: TRBJ2-3
size: NA
CDR3: CASSDRDGTDTQYF
DNA: TGCGCCAGCAGTGACCGGGACGGCACAGATACGCAGTATTTT

V: TRBV5-1
length: 16
D: TRBD1
J: TRBJ2-5
size: NA
CDR3: CASSLVPGGVEETQYF
DNA: TGCGCCAGCAGCTTGGTTCCAGGGGGTGTTGAAGAGACCCAGTACTTC

V: TRBV5-3
length: 16
D: TRBD1
J: TRBJ1-2
size: NA
CDR3: CARSYQRDRGDGGYTF
DNA: TGTGCCAGAAGCTACCAACGGGACAGGGGCGATGGGGGCTACACCTTC

V: TRBV18
length: 16
D: TRBD1
J: TRBJ2-7
size: NA
CDR3: CASSPPTGAPFNEQYF
DNA: TGTGCCAGCTCACCCCCGACAGGGGCTCCCTTTAACGAGCAGTACTTC

V: TRBV7-2
length: 15
D: NA
J: TRBJ2-2
size: NA
CDR3: CASSFAGPNTGELFF
DNA: TGTGCCAGCAGCTTTGCCGGGCCGAACACCGGGGAGCTGTTTTTT

V: TRBV27
length: 15
D: TRBD2
J: TRBJ2-1
size: NA
CDR3: CASSRTAGGHNEQFF
DNA: TGTGCCAGCAGTCGCACCGCGGGGGGACACAATGAGCAGTTCTTC

V: TRBV5-1
length: 14
D: TRBD2
J: TRBJ2-7
size: NA
CDR3: CASSLLADSYEQYF
DNA: TGCGCCAGCAGCTTACTAGCGGACTCCTACGAGCAGTACTTC

V: TRBV30
length: 13
D: NA
J: TRBJ2-3
size: NA
CDR3: CAWKSGATDTQYF
DNA: TGTGCCTGGAAGTCCGGGGCCACAGATACGCAGTATTTT

V: TRBV7-2
length: 15
D: TRBD1
J: TRBJ2-3
size: NA
CDR3: CASSLRQGVADTQYF
DNA: TGTGCCAGCAGCTTAAGACAGGGTGTGGCAGATACGCAGTATTTT

V: TRBV6-6
length: 13
D: NA
J: TRBJ2-7
size: NA
CDR3: CASSYVGSYEQYF
DNA: TGTGCCAGCAGTTACGTAGGCTCCTACGAGCAGTACTTC

V: TRBV19
length: 17
D: TRBD1
J: TRBJ1-6
size: NA
CDR3: CASSMGQGSSYNSPLHF
DNA: TGTGCCAGTAGTATGGGACAGGGGAGCTCCTATAATTCACCCCTCCACTTT

V: TRBV7-2
length: 12
D: NA
J: TRBJ1-6
size: few
CDR3: CASSLAPGPLHF
DNA: TGTGCCAGCAGCTTAGCGCCCGGACCCCTCCACTTT

V: TRBV10-2
length: 19
D: TRBD2
J: TRBJ2-6
size: NA
CDR3: CASSEYGTSGMAGANVLTF
DNA: TGCGCCAGCAGTGAGTATGGGACTAGCGGGATGGCCGGGGCCAACGTCCTGACTTTC

V: TRBV21-1
length: 14
D: NA
J: TRBJ1-6
size: NA
CDR3: CASSKEQSCSPLHF
DNA: TGTGCCAGCAGCAAAGAACAGTCCTGCTCACCCCTCCACTTT